A selection of T cell receptor beta chains follows, all from one sample in a study of cytomegalovirus exposure and HLA in healthy donors. Assay used: immunoSEQ multiplex PCR; TCRdb lists only in-frame clones, some missing. The sample consists of 110,000 or so clones, under 70% of them appearing once. The sample taken for sequencing was PBMCs. These receptors originate from a man aged 18 to 30 in good health and CMV-seropositive. CDR3s include the opening cysteine and the closing phenylalanine or tryptophan.

V gene: TRBV13; J gene: TRBJ1-2; CDR3 protein: CASSSGQVFVNYGYTF
V gene: TRBV28; J gene: TRBJ1-5; CDR3 protein: CASSQRGQGHQPQHF
V gene: TRBV6-6; J gene: TRBJ1-2; CDR3 protein: CASGSQGSGYGYTF
V gene: TRBV7-2; J gene: TRBJ1-1; CDR3 protein: CASSPRTGRGTEAFF
V gene: TRBV5-5; J gene: TRBJ1-5; CDR3 protein: CASSFQGNQPQHF
V gene: TRBV19; J gene: TRBJ1-3; CDR3 protein: CASSKTGTTGNTIYF
V gene: TRBV23-1; J gene: TRBJ1-6; CDR3 protein: CASSQSERLCNSPLHF
V gene: TRBV7-9; J gene: TRBJ1-1; CDR3 protein: CASSFPRMTGEDTEAFF
V gene: TRBV6-5; J gene: TRBJ1-2; CDR3 protein: CASSSASGTARRGYTF
V gene: TRBV27; J gene: TRBJ2-4; CDR3 protein: CASSGSGTGENIQYF
V gene: TRBV6-6; J gene: TRBJ1-5; CDR3 protein: CASSRGGGNQPQHF